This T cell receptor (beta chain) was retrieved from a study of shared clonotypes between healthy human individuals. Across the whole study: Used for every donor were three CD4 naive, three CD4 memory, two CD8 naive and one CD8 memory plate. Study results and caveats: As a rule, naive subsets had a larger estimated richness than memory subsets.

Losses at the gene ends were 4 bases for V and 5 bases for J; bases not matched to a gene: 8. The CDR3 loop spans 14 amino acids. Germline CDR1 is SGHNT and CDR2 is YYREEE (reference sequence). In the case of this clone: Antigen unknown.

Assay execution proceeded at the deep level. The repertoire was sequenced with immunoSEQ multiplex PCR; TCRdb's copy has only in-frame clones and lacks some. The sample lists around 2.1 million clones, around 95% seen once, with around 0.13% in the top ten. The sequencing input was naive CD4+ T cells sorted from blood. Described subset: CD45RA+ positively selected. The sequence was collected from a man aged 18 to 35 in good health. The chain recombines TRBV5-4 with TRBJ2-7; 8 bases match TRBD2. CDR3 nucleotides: TGTGCCAGCAGCCCTCAGACTAGCGCCCACGAGCAGTACTTC. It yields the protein CASSPQTSAHEQYF.